The present entry profiles one T cell receptor (beta chain) with its context. Its target is not known. Extracted from the samples, RNA was reverse transcribed into cDNA to serve as the sequencing template. Clones were sequenced by immunoSEQ multiplex PCR, and TCRdb holds only the in-frame ones, with some missing. The data show over 250,000 clones, about three fifths seen once. This record belongs to a study of CD8+ T cells in alopecia areata. The CDR3 is made up of 15 amino acids. V was clipped by 7 bases and J by 0 bases; unmatched bases: 4. Per germline, CDR1 SNHLY and CDR2 FYNNEI. Treatment denoted: oral pan-JAK inhibitor, 5-10 mg twice daily. It was from alopecia areata patients that lesional scalp punch biopsies and peripheral blood were collected. CD4+ and CD8+ T cells were sorted from PBMCs. General study results and limits: Scalp and blood retained many expanded lesional clones during tofacitinib. Links between baseline CD8+ expansion and response need larger treated cohorts.

The specimen comprised CD4+ T cells sorted from blood, sampled at roughly week 53, from a patient treated with tofacitinib. This sequence originates from a human donor with alopecia areata. The chain joins TRBV2 to TRBJ2-3, with 10 bases matching TRBD2. CDR3 residues: CASTRAGGSTDTQYF. The CDR3 coding sequence is TGTGCCAGCACCAGAGCGGGGGGGAGCACAGATACGCAGTATTTT. Full variable domain (outside the CDR3, taken from reference TRBV2 and TRBJ2-3): EPEVTQTPSHQVTQMGQEVILRCVPISNHLYFYWYRQILGQKVEFLVSFYNNEISEKSEIFDDQFSVERPDGSNFTLKIRSTKLEDSAMYFCASTRAGGSTDTQYFGPGTRLTVL.